A selection of T cell receptor beta chains follows, all from one sample in a study of identical twins. TCRdb passed the 5' RACE reads through MiXCR, listing each CDR3 protein once. The sample includes hundreds of thousands of distinct CDR3 sequences, under 9% seen only once; the top ten take around 0.98%. These data were likewise used in another study, on yellow fever vaccine responses in identical twins.

Sequenced: PBMCs. The receptors stem from a woman younger than 30 in good health. Both conserved end residues are part of each CDR3. The order of the fields is J gene, V gene, CDR3 length, clone size, D gene, CDR3 DNA, CDR3 protein. D genes are given only for firm matches. Clone size, where shown, is once, few, many, or a class for clones that have expanded.

>TRBJ2-7|TRBV28|16|once|NA
TGTGCCAGCAGTTCGACCGGGCCCCCGGTCCCCTACGAGCAGTACTTC
CASSSTGPPVPYEQYF
>TRBJ2-6|TRBV27|17|few|NA
TGTGCCAGCAGAACACAGGGTGGGATCTCTGGGGCCAACGTCCTGACTTTC
CASRTQGGISGANVLTF
>TRBJ2-1|TRBV15|18|NA|TRBD2
TGTGCCACCAGCAGAGGGAAGGCTAGCGGGAGGGAGGTGGATGAGCAGTTCTTC
CATSRGKASGREVDEQFF
>TRBJ1-4|TRBV5-1|16|NA|NA
TGCGCCAGCAGCTCGGGACCGCAGTTTGGTAATGAAAAACTGTTTTTT
CASSSGPQFGNEKLFF
>TRBJ2-1|TRBV10-3|16|few|NA
TGTGCCATCAGATCGGACCACTTACGCTCCTACAATGAGCAGTTCTTC
CAIRSDHLRSYNEQFF
>TRBJ2-7|TRBV14|16|NA|TRBD1
TGTGCCAGCAGCGACCGAGACAGGGTTGGCTCCTACGAGCAGTACTTC
CASSDRDRVGSYEQYF
>TRBJ2-7|TRBV5-6|15|few|TRBD1
TGTGCCAGCAGCTACGCCGGGACAGGGGCCTACGAGCAGTACTTC
CASSYAGTGAYEQYF
>TRBJ2-7|TRBV6-1|13|once|NA
TGTGCCAGCAGCCCCGGGGTACTCTACGAGCAGTACTTC
CASSPGVLYEQYF
>TRBJ2-1|TRBV20-1|14|NA|TRBD2
TGCAGTGCTAGAGTGCGGGAGGTATACAATGAGCAGTTCTTC
CSARVREVYNEQFF
>TRBJ1-1|TRBV4-2|13|few|NA
TGTGCCAGCAGCCAAGATATTCCAGGAGGCCGATTCTTT
CASSQDIPGGRFF
>TRBJ2-2|TRBV28|13|few|NA
TGTGCCAGCAGTTTTAAGAGCCCATGGGAGCTGTTTTTT
CASSFKSPWELFF
>TRBJ2-1|TRBV7-2|17|NA|TRBD2
TGTGCCAGCAGCCTTAATCCAGCGGGGGGGCCAGGGGGTGAGCAGTTCTTC
CASSLNPAGGPGGEQFF
>TRBJ2-1|TRBV7-2|17|NA|NA
TGTGCCAGCAGCTTATTTAACCGGGGCAGCTCCTACAATGAGCAGTTCTTC
CASSLFNRGSSYNEQFF
>TRBJ2-3|TRBV6-5|16|few|NA
TGTGCCAGCAGTTACCGGGCGCGGCTAGCAGCAGATACGCAGTATTTT
CASSYRARLAADTQYF
>TRBJ2-7|TRBV15|14|NA|TRBD1
TGTGCCACCAGCATAGGACAGGGCGCGAACGAGCAGTACTTC
CATSIGQGANEQYF
>TRBJ1-4|TRBV20-1|14|NA|NA
TGCAGTGCTAGGTGGGGGGAGGTTCCTGAAAAACTGTTTTTT
CSARWGEVPEKLFF
>TRBJ2-1|TRBV5-1|16|many|NA
TGCGCCAGCACCCTAATAGCGGATTTTTCCTACAATGAGCAGTTCTTC
CASTLIADFSYNEQFF
>TRBJ1-1|TRBV2|13|many|NA
TGTGCCAGCAGTGAAGGAGGGGGGACTGAAGCTTTCTTT
CASSEGGGTEAFF
>TRBJ1-5|TRBV6-2/TRBV6-3|17|NA|NA
TGTGCCAGCAGTTACGATCTGCAAGGTCCCAGCAATCAGCCCCAGCATTTT
CASSYDLQGPSNQPQHF
>TRBJ2-7|TRBV6-5|16|NA|NA
TGTGCCAGCAGTTACCCCCCCGCACAGGGCTCCTACGAGCAGTACTTC
CASSYPPAQGSYEQYF
>TRBJ2-1|TRBV18|15|few|NA
TGTGCCAGCTCACCACCGGCAGGGGCGGGGAATGAGCAGTTCTTC
CASSPPAGAGNEQFF
>TRBJ2-5|TRBV24-1|18|few|TRBD1
TGTGCCACCAGTGAGGGGAAGACAGGGGCGCCCGGTGGAGAGACCCAGTACTTC
CATSEGKTGAPGGETQYF
>TRBJ2-1|TRBV29-1|18|many|NA
TGCAGCGTAGCCACCCCGGTCGGGCTAGCGAGCTCCTACAATGAGCAGTTCTTC
CSVATPVGLASSYNEQFF
>TRBJ2-7|TRBV6-1|16|few|TRBD2
TGTGCCAGCAGTGCACGGGACTTCGCGGGAGCCTACGAGCAGTACTTC
CASSARDFAGAYEQYF
>TRBJ2-7|TRBV4-1|14|few|NA
TGCGCCAGCAGCCAAGCGGGAAGATACCACGAGCAGTACTTC
CASSQAGRYHEQYF
>TRBJ1-4|TRBV7-6|13|NA|NA
TGTGCCAGCGGGGACGGGCAGAATGAAAAACTGTTTTTT
CASGDGQNEKLFF
>TRBJ2-2|TRBV12-3/TRBV12-4|15|many|TRBD1
TGTGCCAGCAGTTTGACAGGGGTTGGCACCGGGGAGCTGTTTTTT
CASSLTGVGTGELFF
>TRBJ1-6|TRBV29-1|14|NA|NA
TGCAGCGTTGCCCGGACAGATCGGGGCTCACCCCTCCACTTT
CSVARTDRGSPLHF
>TRBJ2-2|TRBV7-7|16|NA|TRBD1
TGTGCTAGCAGCCCTCTTGGGACAGTTAACACCGGGGAGCTGTTTTTT
CASSPLGTVNTGELFF
>TRBJ2-1|TRBV28|13|many|TRBD2
TGTGCCAGCAAGCGGGAGGGCTACAATGAGCAGTTCTTC
CASKREGYNEQFF
>TRBJ2-3|TRBV27|14|NA|NA
TGTGCCAGCAGTTTACGCAGGGATCCAGATACGCAGTATTTT
CASSLRRDPDTQYF
>TRBJ2-7|TRBV3-1|15|few|NA
TGTGCCAGCAGCCACAGGACGGGGTCCCAGGGCGAGCAGTACTTC
CASSHRTGSQGEQYF
>TRBJ2-2|TRBV20-1|14|NA|NA
TGCAGTGCCCTGGGAGGGGGACCCACCGGGGAGCTGTTTTTT
CSALGGGPTGELFF